This TCR beta chain was documented in a study of early T cells in non-severe SARS-CoV-2 infection. Study background: Chains stayed unpaired after sequencing of bulk RNA from unsorted whole blood.

General study results and limits: VDJdb matches were skewed toward anti-spike CD8 T cell responses.

CDR3 length equals 16 residues. The ends lost 3 bases at V and 1 base at J; junction bases unmatched: 11. CDR1 DFQATT and CDR2 SNEGSKA come from the germline V gene (reference sequence). Unique molecular identifiers were affixed to single, distinct cDNA molecules. MiXCR, run by TCRdb on the 5' RACE reads, gives a single entry per CDR3 protein. The sample shows about 55,000 distinct CDR3 sequences, 5% to 7.5% of them seen only once. This clonotype has ten or more counts. The target antigen is unknown. V usage is TRBV20-1 and J usage is TRBJ1-1; 7 nucleotides align to TRBD1. The sequencing used whole blood, collected at baseline. The receptor comes from an adult who was a healthcare worker with PCR-confirmed SARS-CoV-2 infection or an uninfected control (not recorded which). CDR3 bases: TGCAGTGCTAGTCCCGGGACAGATCTTTGGAACACTGAAGCTTTCTTT. Residues: CSASPGTDLWNTEAFF.